The T cell receptor beta chain under discussion was sequenced for a study of T-cell reconstitution after alpha-beta-depleted transplantation in children. Construction of the TCRbeta library involved unique molecular identifiers. TCRdb re-derived calls from the PCR reads in MiXCR, one entry per CDR3 protein. This sample yields approximately 79,000 distinct CDR3 sequences, of which roughly 18% are seen a single time; 51% belongs to the top ten. The CDR3 totals 17 residues. Germline CDR1 MGHRA, CDR2 YSYEKL. Trimming took 2 bases from V and 6 from J; bases not matched to a gene: 13. The clonotype originates from a male patient aged 2 to 10 who had a stem cell transplant for acute lymphoblastic leukemia, so the T cells may come from the graft donor. V usage is TRBV4-1 and J usage is TRBJ1-2; TRBD1 agrees at 9 bases. The sequencing used PBMCs, mostly from graft donor cells, collected 360 days after TCRalphabeta/CD19-depleted stem cell transplant. CDR3 protein: CASSQTGTGKMGDGYTF. Written as DNA, the CDR3 is TGCGCCAGCAGCCAAACGGGGACAGGGAAAATGGGTGATGGCTACACCTTC.